Listed here are 25 T cell receptor beta chains from one sample, sequenced in a study of T cells in Graves' hyperthyroidism and ophthalmopathy. It was RNA transcripts that yielded the amplified TCR beta CDR3 regions. Using the HTBI primer set, a first-round RT-PCR was run on the TCR CDR3. TCRdb re-called the multiplex PCR reads through MiXCR, storing one row per CDR3 protein. The sample gives about 360,000 distinct CDR3 sequences, roughly 13% of which show up once; 9.2% is in the top ten. The material sequenced was blood. The receptors were gathered from a woman in her late teens or twenties with Graves' hyperthyroidism.

This clonotype was counted a few times. Just one base apart from a much larger clone, this may be a read error. The chain recombines TRBV28 with TRBJ2-7; D not resolved. The CDR3 length is 13 residues. Germline V gene data show CDR1 as MDHEN and CDR2 as SYDVKM. CDR3 residues: CASSLISTYERYF. CDR3 sequence (DNA): TGTGCCAGCAGTTTAATCAGTACCTACGAGCGGTACTTC.

This clonotype was seen at least ten times. The chain recombines TRBV20-1 with TRBJ1-3; weak D call: TRBD1 (6 bases). Trimming removed 3 bases from V and 0 bases from J, with 15 bases in between. Germline CDR1 is DFQATT and CDR2 is SNEGSKA (reference sequence). This CDR3 contains 16 residues. This CDR3 reads CSARGAQARSGNTIYF. For the CDR3, the DNA is TGCAGTGCTAGGGGGGCTCAGGCCCGCTCTGGAAACACCATATATTTT.

This clonotype was detected many times. The rearrangement links TRBV7-2 to TRBJ1-2, with D perhaps matching TRBD1 (6 bases). Deletions cut 6 bases from V and 6 bases from J, with 14 bases between. CDR3 length: 13 residues. Germline CDR1 is SGHTA and CDR2 is FQGNSA. Written as DNA, the CDR3 is TGTGCCAGCAGGAACAGGGTCACGGATGGCTACACCTTC. This sequence encodes CASRNRVTDGYTF.

To note about this clonotype: Since a much larger clone is just one base distant, this may be a read error. V and J are TRBV4-2 and TRBJ2-3, with 7 bases matching TRBD1. From germline, CDR1 is LGHNA and CDR2 YNFKEQ. This CDR3 comprises 15 residues. V lost 4 bases to trimming and J lost 7 bases; unmatched junction nucleotides: 11. CDR3: CASSRTGEGVNTQYF. CDR3 sequence (DNA): TGTGCCAGCAGCCGGACAGGCGAGGGTGTAAATACGCAGTATTTT.

This clonotype was seen at least ten times. This chain joins TRBV2 and TRBJ2-7; D possibly corresponds to TRBD1 (6 bases). Trimming removed 4 bases from V and 2 bases from J, with 12 bases in between. Germline CDR1 reads SNHLY; CDR2 reads FYNNEI. The CDR3 loop spans 14 amino acids. The CDR3 loop reads CASSVDSSTYEQYF. In DNA form, the CDR3 reads TGTGCCAGCAGTGTGGACAGTTCGACCTACGAGCAGTACTTC.

The V and J genes are TRBV24-1 and TRBJ2-7, with a weak D call TRBD2 (5 bases). Germline-derived CDR1 and CDR2 are KGHDR and SFDVKD. The CDR3 totals 12 residues. V dropped 5 bases and J dropped 7 bases, with 11 bases sitting between them. The CDR3 region has the DNA TGTGCCACCAGTGGTGAGACGGGGGAGCAGTACTTC. Encoded protein: CATSGETGEQYF.

In its sample, this clonotype was seen a few times. The chain is built from TRBV5-1 and TRBJ2-7; 8 nucleotides align to TRBD2. CDR1 is SGHRS, CDR2 YFSETQ, per germline. The CDR3 is 17 residues long. V lost 7 bases, J lost 0 bases, and 15 bases stayed unmatched. Here the CDR3 reads CASHNPTGGGSSYEQYF. CDR3 DNA: TGCGCCAGCCACAATCCGACGGGGGGGGGGAGCTCCTACGAGCAGTACTTC.

The V call is TRBV11-2, the J call TRBJ2-5, with D perhaps matching TRBD1 (7 bases). The V end was cut by 5 bases, the J end by 5 bases, with 21 bases between. The CDR3 spans 16 residues. CDR1 and CDR2 (germline): SGHAT, FQNNGV. The CDR3, as DNA: TGTGCCAGCAGCCCCCTCTCGGCTGCAGGGGGGGAGACCCAGTACTTC. It specifies CASSPLSAAGGETQYF.

This chain links TRBV9 with TRBJ1-6, with a possible D match to TRBD1 (6 bases). The CDR3 is 14 amino acids. Germline-derived CDR1 and CDR2 are SGDLS and YYNGEE. Trimming took off 4 bases at V and 7 bases at J, with 12 bases between the two ends. The CDR3 region is CASSPRGQNSPLHF. For the CDR3, the DNA is TGTGCCAGCAGCCCCCGGGGGCAGAATTCACCCCTCCACTTT.

This clonotype has more than one count but fewer than ten. The rearrangement uses TRBV20-1 and TRBJ1-3; D is undetermined. The CDR3 extends over 15 amino acids. The germline gives CDR1 DFQATT, CDR2 SNEGSKA (reference sequence). The V end was cut by 4 bases, the J end by 1 base, with 14 bases between. The CDR3 DNA sequence: TGCAGTGCTATAAGCCGCTTAATGTCTGGAAACACCATATATTTT. As protein: CSAISRLMSGNTIYF.

This chain's CDR3 is CASSVGTSVNEQFF. The CDR3 region has the DNA TGTGCCAGCAGCGTCGGGACTAGCGTCAATGAGCAGTTCTTC. The rearrangement joins TRBV11-3 to TRBJ2-1; TRBD2 aligns across 10 bases. Germline V gives CDR1 SGHNT, CDR2 YENEEA. The CDR3 is 14 amino acids. The trim removed 5 bases at V and 6 bases at J, leaving 4 bases unmatched.

This clonotype occurred many times. The chain links TRBV5-6 to TRBJ2-1, with a tentative D call TRBD2 (5 bases). Between the trimmed V and J ends, which lost 0 bases and 9 bases, there was a span of 16 bases. This CDR3 spans 15 amino acids. CDR1 and CDR2 from the germline V gene are SGHDT and YYEEEE. CDR3 DNA: TGTGCCAGCAGCTTGGGGACTCGTAGTGCCTCTGAGCAGTTCTTC. Encoded protein: CASSLGTRSASEQFF.

Many counts were recorded for this clonotype. V gene TRBV12-5 combines with J gene TRBJ2-1; 10 bases are shared with TRBD2. Per the germline V gene, CDR1 is LGHNT and CDR2 is FRNRAP. The CDR3 spans 19 residues. The trim removed 0 bases at V and 1 base at J, leaving 9 bases unmatched. CDR3 loop: CASGLVGFTSGVSYNEQFF. The CDR3 DNA follows: TGTGCTAGTGGTTTGGTAGGGTTCACTAGCGGGGTGTCCTACAATGAGCAGTTCTTC.

The table lists this clonotype with many counts. J is TRBJ2-2 and V is TRBV12-3 or TRBV12-4; 7 nucleotides line up with TRBD1. The CDR3 has 14 residues. V trimming: 6 bases; J trimming: 5 bases; junction bases outside the gene matches: 6. As DNA, the CDR3 is TGTGCCAGCAGCGACGACAGGGCTACCGGGGAGCTGTTTTTT. Protein sequence: CASSDDRATGELFF.

The sample holds many counts of this clonotype. The rearrangement uses TRBV20-1 and TRBJ2-7; perhaps TRBD2 as D (5 bases). V was trimmed by 7 bases and J by 4 bases, leaving 20 bases between them. CDR3 length: 14 residues. Germline lookup yields CDR1 DFQATT and CDR2 SNEGSKA (reference sequence). CDR3 in amino acids: CSGTLGGWEYEQYF. The CDR3 nucleotides read TGCAGTGGTACGCTGGGCGGGTGGGAGTACGAGCAGTACTTC.

Turning to this clonotype: A much larger clone lies a single base off, so this may be a read error. The DNA of the CDR3 is TGTGCCAGCAGACCAGTGGTTCCTGGAAACACCATATATTTT. This encodes CASRPVVPGNTIYF. The chain links TRBV11-2 to TRBJ1-3; D gene ambiguous. Trimming removed 6 bases at V and 2 bases at J, with 11 bases between. Germline CDR1 and CDR2: SGHAT and FQNNGV. The CDR3 runs to 14 residues.

This sequence joins TRBV9 and TRBJ1-1; the D gene is possibly TRBD1 (5 bases). Germline V lookup: CDR1 SGDLS, CDR2 YYNGEE. CDR3 length: 15 amino acids. The V gene lost 3 bases and the J gene lost 5 bases, with 17 bases spanning the gap. CDR3 sequence: CASSARVEGRTEAFF. CDR3 in DNA: TGTGCCAGCAGCGCTAGAGTCGAGGGGCGAACTGAAGCTTTCTTT.

This clonotype was seen repeatedly, ten times or more. This chain uses TRBV7-3 with TRBJ1-1; 9 positions match TRBD1. This CDR3 has 16 amino acids. CDR1 is SGHTA, CDR2 FQGTGA, per germline. The V gene end was trimmed by 2 bases and the J gene end by 4 bases; junction bases not matched to a gene: 8. In nucleotides, the CDR3 is TGTGCCAGCAGCTTACCAGGCGGACAGGGGCCCACTGAAGCTTTCTTT. As protein: CASSLPGGQGPTEAFF. The variable domain in full, completed from reference TRBV7-3 and TRBJ1-1, reads GAGVSQTPSNKVTEKGKYVELRCDPISGHTALYWYRQSLGQGPEFLIYFQGTGAADDSGLPNDRFFAVRPEGSVSTLKIQRTERGDSAVYLCASSLPGGQGPTEAFFGQGTRLTVV.

On this clonotype: This sequence may be a read error, since a much larger clone differs from it by one base. The genes are TRBV4-3 and TRBJ2-7; TRBD2 is a possible D gene (6 bases). Per the germline V gene, CDR1 is LGHNA and CDR2 is YSLEER. Trimming cost V 8 bases and J 3 bases, with 17 bases left between them. CDR3 length equals 14 residues. The CDR3 protein is CASGPGTRSYEQYF. The CDR3 DNA reads TGCGCCAGCGGCCCCGGGACTCGTAGCTACGAGCAGTACTTC.

This clonotype was recorded many times. The J gene is TRBJ2-3, the V gene TRBV2; 8 positions agree with TRBD1. This CDR3 has 15 residues. Germline CDR1 and CDR2: SNHLY and FYNNEI. V shed 7 bases, J shed 4 bases, and the junction held 10 bases outside the gene matches. CDR3 DNA: TGTGCCAGCAAAGCCGGGACAGGAATGGCAGATACGCAGTATTTT. Translating it yields CASKAGTGMADTQYF.

About this clonotype itself: A much larger clone sits a single nucleotide away, making a read error possible. This chain connects TRBV12-3 or TRBV12-4 to TRBJ1-5; 9 nucleotides line up with TRBD1. The junction had 21 bases not matched to a gene; V was cut back by 4 bases and J by 5 bases. There are 20 residues in the CDR3. CDR3 DNA: TGTGCCAGCAGTTCCCTCGATCTTTTTACAGGGGGCAAAAGCGATCAGCCCCAGCATTTT. It codes for CASSSLDLFTGGKSDQPQHF.

This CDR3 is CASSDAGGFSGNTIYF. In DNA form, the CDR3 reads TGTGCCAGCAGCGATGCTGGTGGTTTCTCTGGAAACACCATATATTTT. The chain combines TRBV7-2 with TRBJ1-3, with unresolved D. V lost 5 bases to trimming and J lost 0 bases, with 14 bases between them. The CDR3 loop spans 16 amino acids. Germline CDR1 reads SGHTA; CDR2 reads FQGNSA.

This clonotype appeared a single time. Given a much more abundant clone one base away, this may be a read error. The V gene is TRBV7-9, the J gene TRBJ2-5; TRBD2 is a possible D gene (6 bases). The CDR3 sequence is 15 residues long. Per the germline V gene, CDR1 is SEHNR and CDR2 is FQNEAQ (reference sequence). CDR3 region: CASSYAGMGQETQHF. The DNA of the CDR3 is TGTGCCAGCAGCTACGCGGGGATGGGCCAAGAGACCCAGCACTTC. Based on the CDR3 plus reference TRBV7-9 and TRBJ2-5, the full variable domain is DTGVSQNPRHKITKRGQNVTFRCDPISEHNRLYWYRQTLGQGPEFLTYFQNEAQLEKSRLLSDRFSAERPKGSFSTLEIQRTEQGDSAMYLCASSYAGMGQETQHFGPGTRLLVL.

In this sample, this clonotype turned up many times. The rearrangement uses TRBV20-1 and TRBJ2-3; perhaps TRBD2 as D (7 bases). The CDR3 length is 17 residues. Germline V lookup: CDR1 DFQATT, CDR2 SNEGSKA (reference sequence). Trimming stripped 0 bases from V and 2 bases from J, with 18 bases between. CDR3 loop: CSARDGGGRGNTDTQYF. The DNA of the CDR3 is TGCAGTGCTAGAGATGGGGGGGGGCGGGGGAACACAGATACGCAGTATTTT.

This clonotype showed up many times. The V gene is TRBV6-6, the J gene TRBJ2-7; 7 bases map to TRBD1. Germline lookup yields CDR1 MNHNY and CDR2 SVGAGI (reference sequence). The CDR3 contains 14 residues. The J segment lost 5 bases and the V segment lost 2 bases, leaving 6 bases of the junction unmatched. Here the CDR3 DNA reads TGTGCCAGCAGTTACGACAGGGTGTCCGACGAGCAGTACTTC. Translating it yields CASSYDRVSDEQYF.